This T cell receptor (beta chain) was captured in a study of Graves' ophthalmopathy and Graves' hyperthyroidism. Study-wide results and caveats: Most clonotypes expanded in thyroid above 0.001 frequency were present in blood too.

CAS ≥3, NOSPECS ≥4, moderate-to-severe activity and duration under 3 months marked donors with ophthalmopathy. Orbital computed tomography, thyroid ultrasound, TRAb, serum thyroxine and clinical symptoms formed the basis of diagnosis. PBMCs originated in 7.5 to 10 ml of fresh peripheral blood. The CDR3 is 15 residues long. V lost 2 bases and J lost 8, with 16 bases in between. Germline V CDR1 and CDR2: DFQATT, SNEGSKA (reference sequence). As for this clonotype: The antigen remains undetermined.

RNA served as the template for amplifying TCR beta CDR3 regions. Second-round multiplex PCR followed a first-round RT-PCR using HTBI primers. TCRdb redid the calling of the multiplex PCR reads with MiXCR, one entry per CDR3 protein. Among around 40,000 distinct CDR3 sequences listed, about 51% were seen once. The source material was peripheral blood. The V and J genes are TRBV20-1 and TRBJ2-6; D perhaps matches TRBD1 (5 bases). The receptor was isolated from an adult man with Graves' ophthalmopathy. The CDR3 DNA is TGCAGTGCTAGACCTGGGGATAGGGGCACCAACGTCCTGACTTTC. Translated: CSARPGDRGTNVLTF.